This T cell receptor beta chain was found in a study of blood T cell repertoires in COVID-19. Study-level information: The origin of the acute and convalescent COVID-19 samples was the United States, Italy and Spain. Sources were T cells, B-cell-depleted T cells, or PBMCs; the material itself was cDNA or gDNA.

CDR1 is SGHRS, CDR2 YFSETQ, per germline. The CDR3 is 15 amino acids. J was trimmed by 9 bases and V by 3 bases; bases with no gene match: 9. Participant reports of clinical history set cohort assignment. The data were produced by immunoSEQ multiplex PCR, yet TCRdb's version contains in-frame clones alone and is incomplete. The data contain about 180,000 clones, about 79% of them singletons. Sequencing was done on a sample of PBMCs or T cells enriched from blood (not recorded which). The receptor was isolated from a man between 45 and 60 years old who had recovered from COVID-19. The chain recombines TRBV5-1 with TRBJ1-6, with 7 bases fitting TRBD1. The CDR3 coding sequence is TGCGCCAGCAGCTGGGTCACAGGGGAAACTTCACCCCTCCACTTT. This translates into CASSWVTGETSPLHF.